Listed below are T cell receptor beta chains from one sample, sequenced in a study of blood T cell repertoires in COVID-19. The protocol was immunoSEQ multiplex PCR, while the TCRdb copy is restricted to in-frame clones and leaves out a portion. The sample has over 200,000 clones; about 89% are singletons. The material sequenced was peripheral blood. These TCRs come from a man aged 35 to 55 who had recovered from COVID-19. Both conserved end residues are part of each CDR3. A D gene is named only where the DNA matches it firmly. The listing skips clone size in some rows; elsewhere it reads once, few, many or a size class.

j_call | v_call | clone_size | d_call | cdr3_nt | cdr3_aa
TRBJ2-3 | TRBV1 | . | . | TGCACCAGCAGCCACGGACTAGCGTTCACAGATACGCAGTATTTT | CTSSHGLAFTDTQYF
TRBJ2-1 | TRBV7-9 | few | TRBD2 | TGTGCCAGCAGCTTAAGGACTAGCGGGGGGTGGGCGTACAATGAGCAGTTCTTC | CASSLRTSGGWAYNEQFF
TRBJ1-5 | TRBV2 | . | TRBD1 | TGTGCCAGCAGTGGGGACAGGGGGGGGAATCAGCCCCAGCATTTT | CASSGDRGGNQPQHF
TRBJ2-7 | TRBV13 | . | TRBD1 | TGTGCCAGCAGCGGACTGCCGGGACAGGGCAACGAGCAGTACTTC | CASSGLPGQGNEQYF
TRBJ2-3 | TRBV15 | . | . | TGTGCCACCAGCAGAAGGGCCTCGGGGGAAGATACGCAGTATTTT | CATSRRASGEDTQYF
TRBJ2-7 | TRBV5-4 | . | TRBD1 | TGTGCCAGCAGCTTCCTCCGGGACAGGGGGCGCATCGAGCAGTACTTC | CASSFLRDRGRIEQYF
TRBJ2-5 | TRBV15 | once | . | TGTGCCACCAGCAGAGATGAAGGGGCGCGGATGCGAGAGACCCAGTACTTC | CATSRDEGARMRETQYF
TRBJ1-2 | TRBV7-8 | . | TRBD1 | TGTGCCATCGGGACAGGGTATGGCTACACCTTC | CAIGTGYGYTF
TRBJ2-3 | TRBV4-1 | . | TRBD1 | TGCGCCAGCACCGAGACAGGGATGACAGATACGCAGTATTTT | CASTETGMTDTQYF
TRBJ2-7 | TRBV6-6 | . | . | TGTGCCGCTCTACAGGGTGGGGGAGACGACGAGCAGTACTTC | CAALQGGGDDEQYF
TRBJ1-5 | TRBV2 | . | TRBD1 | TGTGCCAGCAGCGGGGACAGGGCGGGGAATCAGCCCCAGCATTTT | CASSGDRAGNQPQHF
TRBJ2-1 | TRBV29-1 | . | . | TGCAGCGTTGGAGTTATTGCGTTCTTC | CSVGVIAFF
TRBJ2-7 | TRBV27 | . | . | TGTGCCAGCAGTATTATAGGGGCTGCGGAGCAGTACTTC | CASSIIGAAEQYF
TRBJ1-1 | TRBV6-1 | many | . | TGTGCCAGCAGTGAAGCGGGCAGCCCGACTGAAGCTTTCTTT | CASSEAGSPTEAFF